The subject of this entry is one T cell receptor beta chain. The antigen remains undetermined. Quantitative molecular-barcoded 5'-RACE generated the TCR beta libraries. Each CDR3 protein gets one entry after TCRdb re-called the 5' RACE reads with MiXCR. The data show under 450,000 distinct CDR3 sequences, with approximately 22% seen just once and 13% held by the top ten. The data were obtained in a study of CD8 T cells in ankylosing spondylitis. The study's findings and limits: The study looked at matched synovial fluid samples from ankylosing spondylitis patients. Disease-linked clones were reported to be significantly enriched there. Clones linked with disease were CD8+ and fairly uncommon in the peripheral blood. Among TCR beta sequences, a motif of eight highly homologous variants appeared characteristic of ankylosing spondylitis blood.

The CDR3 has 15 amino acids. V lost 0 bases and J 8 bases, leaving 16 bases between the germline ends. Germline V gives CDR1 DFQATT, CDR2 SNEGSKA (reference sequence). This TCR was sampled from a male donor with ankylosing spondylitis or in good health (not recorded which). The material sequenced was blood, either unsorted or a sorted T cell fraction (not recorded which). This rearrangement joins TRBV20-1 to TRBJ1-4; D is perhaps TRBD1 (6 bases). The CDR3 region is CSARDGQGMSEKLFF. The CDR3 DNA reads TGCAGTGCTAGAGATGGGCAGGGGATGAGCGAAAAACTGTTTTTT.